The table lists the clone carrying this T cell receptor (beta chain) with a few counts. Its antigen is not known. These data originate in a study of tumor-infiltrating lymphocytes in localized non-small cell lung cancer. General study points: Tumor T-cell fraction from TCR sequencing was not associated with recurrence-free survival (p = 0.61).

Some clones are missing from TCRdb's copy, which holds only in-frame ones; the method was immunoSEQ multiplex PCR. The table includes fewer than 20,000 clones, roughly three quarters detected once. This CDR3 region has 14 residues. Trimming removed 3 bases from V and 1 base from J, with 9 bases in between. The germline gives CDR1 MDHEN, CDR2 SYDVKM. The material sequenced was lung tumor tissue. This receptor was obtained from a human donor with non-small cell lung cancer. V usage is TRBV28 and J usage is TRBJ1-1; D is unresolved. CDR3 protein: CASSFRRSNTEAFF. CDR3 nucleotide sequence: TGTGCCAGCAGTTTTAGAAGATCGAACACTGAAGCTTTCTTT.